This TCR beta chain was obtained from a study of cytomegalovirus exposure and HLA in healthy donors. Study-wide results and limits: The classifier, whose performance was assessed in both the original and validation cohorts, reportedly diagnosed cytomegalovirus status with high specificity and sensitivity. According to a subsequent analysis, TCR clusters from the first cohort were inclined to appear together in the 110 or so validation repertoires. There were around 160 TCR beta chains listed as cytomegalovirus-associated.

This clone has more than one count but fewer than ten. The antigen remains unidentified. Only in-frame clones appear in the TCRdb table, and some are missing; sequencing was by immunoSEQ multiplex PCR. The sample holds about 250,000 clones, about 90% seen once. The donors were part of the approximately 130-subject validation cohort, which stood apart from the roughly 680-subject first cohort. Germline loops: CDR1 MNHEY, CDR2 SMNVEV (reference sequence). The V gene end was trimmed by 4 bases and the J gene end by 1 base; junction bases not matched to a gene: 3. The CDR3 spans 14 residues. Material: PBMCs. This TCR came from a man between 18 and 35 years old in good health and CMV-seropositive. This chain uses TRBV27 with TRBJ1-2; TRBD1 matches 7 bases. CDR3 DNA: TGTGCCAGCAGTTCCGACAGGGTTAACTATGGCTACACCTTC. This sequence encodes CASSSDRVNYGYTF.